Listed below are T cell receptor beta chains from one sample, sequenced in a study of blood T cell repertoires in COVID-19. Assay used: immunoSEQ multiplex PCR; TCRdb lists only in-frame clones, some missing. The data contain just under 350,000 clones, 75% to 90% of them singletons. Material: peripheral blood. The receptors were gathered from a woman between 45 and 60 years old with COVID-19, enrolled during active disease. Each CDR3 is given with its conserved first and last residue. A D gene is named only where the DNA matches it firmly. Size is stated for part of the rows, as once, few or many counts, or as a class when the clone is expanded.

cdr3_nt: TGTGCCTGGAGTCAGGGGGGACAGCGCACCGGGGAGCTGTTTTTT
cdr3_aa: CAWSQGGQRTGELFF
v_call: TRBV30
d_call: NA
j_call: TRBJ2-2
cdr3_length: 15
clone_size: NA

cdr3_nt: TGCGCCAGCAGCCAAGATCGGCAGGCCCCGGGGTATGGCTACACCTTC
cdr3_aa: CASSQDRQAPGYGYTF
v_call: TRBV4-3
d_call: NA
j_call: TRBJ1-2
cdr3_length: 16
clone_size: NA

cdr3_nt: TGCGCCAGCAGCAGCCTTGGCGGGAGGGCCCAGTCCGAGACCCAGTACTTC
cdr3_aa: CASSSLGGRAQSETQYF
v_call: TRBV5-1
d_call: TRBD2
j_call: TRBJ2-5
cdr3_length: 17
clone_size: once

cdr3_nt: TGTGCCAGCAGTTTGTGGGCCACCAACGCCAAAAACATTCAGTACTTC
cdr3_aa: CASSLWATNAKNIQYF
v_call: TRBV27
d_call: NA
j_call: TRBJ2-4
cdr3_length: 16
clone_size: NA

cdr3_nt: TGTGCCAGCAGCTTAGCGCAGGGGGATCAGCCCCAGCATTTT
cdr3_aa: CASSLAQGDQPQHF
v_call: TRBV7-2
d_call: TRBD1
j_call: TRBJ1-5
cdr3_length: 14
clone_size: NA

cdr3_nt: TGTGCCACCAGTAGCTCCGGGGGACAGCAACGCACAGATACGCAGTATTTT
cdr3_aa: CATSSSGGQQRTDTQYF
v_call: TRBV24-1
d_call: NA
j_call: TRBJ2-3
cdr3_length: 17
clone_size: NA

cdr3_nt: TGTGCCACCAGTGATTACCCTTCCGGACTGGGAACGACGCAGTATTTT
cdr3_aa: CATSDYPSGLGTTQYF
v_call: TRBV24-1
d_call: NA
j_call: TRBJ2-3
cdr3_length: 16
clone_size: NA

cdr3_nt: TGTGCCAGCAAGGGGCCTTCGCATCAAGAGACCCAGTACTTC
cdr3_aa: CASKGPSHQETQYF
v_call: TRBV6-6
d_call: NA
j_call: TRBJ2-5
cdr3_length: 14
clone_size: NA

cdr3_nt: TGTGCCAGCAGCTTACCCCCCTGGGGACAAACGAGCAATCAGCCCCAGCATTTT
cdr3_aa: CASSLPPWGQTSNQPQHF
v_call: TRBV11-3
d_call: NA
j_call: TRBJ1-5
cdr3_length: 18
clone_size: NA

cdr3_nt: TGCGCCAGCAGCGCGGGACAGCGAAACACCATATATTTT
cdr3_aa: CASSAGQRNTIYF
v_call: TRBV4-1
d_call: TRBD1
j_call: TRBJ1-3
cdr3_length: 13
clone_size: NA

cdr3_nt: TGTGCCAGTAGAGGGGGGGCAGGGAACACTGAAGCTTTCTTT
cdr3_aa: CASRGGAGNTEAFF
v_call: TRBV19
d_call: NA
j_call: TRBJ1-1
cdr3_length: 14
clone_size: NA

cdr3_nt: TGTGCCAGCGATGACAGGGTGATTGGTGAAGCTTTCTTT
cdr3_aa: CASDDRVIGEAFF
v_call: TRBV19
d_call: TRBD1
j_call: TRBJ1-1
cdr3_length: 13
clone_size: NA

cdr3_nt: TGTGCCAGCAGTGTGGAGACTAGCGGGAGTGGGGCCAAGAGAACCCAGTACTTC
cdr3_aa: CASSVETSGSGAKRTQYF
v_call: TRBV6-1
d_call: TRBD2
j_call: TRBJ2-5
cdr3_length: 18
clone_size: NA

cdr3_nt: TGCGCCAGCAGCCCAGAAGGAGGAGGGGTACAGGGCTACACCTTC
cdr3_aa: CASSPEGGGVQGYTF
v_call: TRBV5-1
d_call: NA
j_call: TRBJ1-2
cdr3_length: 15
clone_size: many

cdr3_nt: TGTGCCACCAGTGATCCGGGACAGGGGAACGATGAGCAGTTCTTC
cdr3_aa: CATSDPGQGNDEQFF
v_call: TRBV24-1
d_call: TRBD1
j_call: TRBJ2-1
cdr3_length: 15
clone_size: NA

cdr3_nt: TGCAGCGTTGGGGGACAGGTTAATGAAAAACTGTTTTTT
cdr3_aa: CSVGGQVNEKLFF
v_call: TRBV29-1
d_call: TRBD1
j_call: TRBJ1-4
cdr3_length: 13
clone_size: NA